The 32 T cell receptor beta chains below were found in one sample sequenced in a study of T cell repertoires in cytomegalovirus infection. TCRdb analysed the reads with MiXCR anew, one entry per CDR3 protein. The sample holds approximately 500,000 distinct CDR3 sequences; over 9% are singletons and the top ten take 10%. The sample was PBMCs. The receptors derive from a human donor in good health (CMV status not recorded). Some clones in this sample may be carry-over from other donors' samples.

This clonotype has at least ten counts. This sequence joins TRBV4-2 and TRBJ2-7; 9 bases match TRBD2. Per germline, CDR1 LGHNA and CDR2 YNFKEQ. The V gene end was trimmed by 3 bases and the J gene end by 0 bases; junction bases not matched to a gene: 3. The CDR3 has 15 amino acids. The CDR3 DNA sequence: TGTGCCAGCAGCCATGGGACTAGCAACTCCTACGAGCAGTACTTC. Its protein is CASSHGTSNSYEQYF.

Many counts were recorded for this clonotype. The chain has TRBV11-2 and TRBJ2-7; 7 bases agree with TRBD1. This CDR3 is built from 13 residues. The germline CDR1 and CDR2 sequences are SGHAT and FQNNGV. Trimming took 5 bases from V and 3 from J; bases not matched to a gene: 4. CDR3 in DNA: TGTGCCAGCAGCCCGGGACAGAACTACGAGCAGTACTTC. It yields the protein CASSPGQNYEQYF.

This clonotype was detected a few times. The chain carries TRBV19 and TRBJ1-2; possible D gene TRBD1, 5 bases. Germline loops: CDR1 LNHDA, CDR2 SQIVND (reference sequence). CDR3 size: 16 residues. Trimming took 4 bases from V and 1 from J, leaving 16 bases between them. CDR3 in DNA: TGTGCCAGTAGTAACCCGGGGCCCCCGGTTAACTATGGCTACACCTTC. Translated, it gives CASSNPGPPVNYGYTF.

This clonotype was recorded only once. The rearrangement links TRBV29-1 to TRBJ1-1; TRBD1 might be the D (5 bases). The germline V and J ends were trimmed by 7 bases and 7 bases, with 10 bases remaining between them. CDR3 length: 10 amino acids. Germline CDR1 and CDR2: SQVTM and ANQGSEA. This chain's CDR3 is CSAQGFEAFF. As DNA, the CDR3 is TGCAGCGCCCAGGGATTTGAAGCTTTCTTT.

There are many counts of this clonotype. The chain has TRBV29-1 and TRBJ2-7; D remains ambiguous. V gave up 7 bases and J gave up 5 bases, with 18 bases separating them. The CDR3 covers 13 residues. In germline, CDR1 is SQVTM, CDR2 ANQGSEA. The CDR3 bases are TGCAGCGCCTCACGGACCTCAGGCAACGAGCAGTACTTC. Its protein is CSASRTSGNEQYF.

V gene TRBV7-3 combines with J gene TRBJ2-5, with 8 bases lining up with TRBD2. CDR1 and CDR2 from the germline V gene are SGHTA and FQGTGA. The CDR3 sequence is 16 residues long. The junction had 10 bases not matched to a gene; V was cut back by 5 bases and J by 2 bases. This CDR3 is CASSPEGAGAQETQYF. The CDR3 DNA is TGTGCCAGCAGCCCCGAGGGAGCGGGAGCACAAGAGACCCAGTACTTC.

This clonotype was found many times. The gene calls are TRBV14 and TRBJ2-1; D is perhaps TRBD1 or TRBD2 (5 bases each). The V and J ends lost 0 bases and 7 bases respectively, with 13 bases between them. CDR3 length equals 15 residues. Germline-derived CDR1 and CDR2 are SGHDN and FVKESK. The CDR3 DNA sequence: TGTGCCAGCAGCCAAGATCACGGCTGGGGGAATGAGCAGTTCTTC. This sequence encodes CASSQDHGWGNEQFF.

This clonotype was observed many times. This sequence joins TRBV6-1 and TRBJ2-1; possibly TRBD1 for D (5 bases). CDR1 MNHNS and CDR2 SASEGT come from the germline V gene. The CDR3 has 15 residues. V was cut by 5 bases and J by 0 bases, with 11 bases left in between. The CDR3 here is CASSWGPSSYNEQFF. DNA of the CDR3: TGTGCCAGCAGTTGGGGCCCCAGCTCCTACAATGAGCAGTTCTTC.

The genes are TRBV5-1 and TRBJ2-3; a weak D match, TRBD2 (5 bases). CDR3 size: 17 residues. Looked up from germline, CDR1 is SGHRS and CDR2 is YFSETQ. V was trimmed by 2 bases and J by 0 bases, leaving 16 bases between them. The CDR3 DNA reads as TGCGCCAGCAGCTTAGGTTCCGGGATAACTAGCACAGATACGCAGTATTTT. This sequence encodes CASSLGSGITSTDTQYF. The variable domain in full, with the rest retrieved from reference TRBV5-1 and TRBJ2-3, is KAGVTQTPRYLIKTRGQQVTLSCSPISGHRSVSWYQQTPGQGLQFLFEYFSETQRNKGNFPGRFSGRQFSNSRSEMNVSTLELGDSALYLCASSLGSGITSTDTQYFGPGTRLTVL.

This clonotype was observed many times. CDR3 protein: CASRRDRGVTEAFF. The CDR3 DNA is TGTGCCAGCAGGCGGGACAGGGGTGTGACTGAAGCTTTCTTT. The chain joins TRBV7-8 to TRBJ1-1; 10 nucleotides match TRBD1. This CDR3 spans 14 amino acids. Germline values: CDR1 SGHVS, CDR2 FQNEAQ. J was trimmed by 5 bases and V by 6 bases; bases with no gene match: 6.

Only a few counts were recorded for this clonotype. The chain couples TRBV29-1 to TRBJ2-1, with 7 positions matching TRBD1. Germline V gene sequence: CDR1 SQVTM, CDR2 ANQGSEA. The CDR3 is 14 amino acids. Unmatched junction bases numbered 7, after V lost 8 bases and J lost 0 bases. In DNA, the CDR3 is TGCAGCCTACGGACAGGCAGCTCCTACAATGAGCAGTTCTTC. Protein sequence: CSLRTGSSYNEQFF.

This clonotype turned up a few times. This chain's CDR3 is CASSTGTLRLETQYF. The DNA of the CDR3 is TGCGCCAGCAGCACGGGGACTCTGAGATTAGAGACCCAGTACTTC. The chain carries TRBV5-1 and TRBJ2-5; tentatively, D is TRBD2 (6 bases). The germline CDR1 and CDR2 sequences are SGHRS and YFSETQ. The V and J ends lost 4 bases and 4 bases respectively, with 17 bases between them. The CDR3 covers 15 residues.

Many counts were recorded for this clonotype. V usage is TRBV6-1 and J usage is TRBJ2-2; 7 bases map to TRBD2. The ends lost 1 base at V and 3 bases at J; junction bases unmatched: 5. This CDR3 region has 16 residues. Germline V gene sequence: CDR1 MNHNS, CDR2 SASEGT. The CDR3 coding sequence is TGTGCCAGCAGTGAAGAAAGCCGGGGGGACACCGGGGAGCTGTTTTTT. Translated, it gives CASSEESRGDTGELFF.

The V and J genes are TRBV5-5 and TRBJ2-7; no firm D call. The CDR3 has 14 residues. Germline loops: CDR1 SGHKS, CDR2 YYEKEE (reference sequence). Trimming took off 3 bases at V and 1 base at J, with 11 bases between the two ends. The CDR3 bases are TGTGCCAGCAGCTCCCATCTTAGTTCCTACGAGCAGTACTTC. Amino acids: CASSSHLSSYEQYF.

This clonotype was found many times. The rearrangement joins TRBV12-3 or TRBV12-4 to TRBJ2-1, with 7 bases matching TRBD2. Trimming at V came to 7 bases and at J to 2 bases, leaving 5 bases not matched to a gene. The CDR3 is 14 amino acids. The chain's CDR3 is CASTRESAYNEQFF. CDR3 in DNA: TGTGCCAGCACGCGGGAGTCGGCCTACAATGAGCAGTTCTTC.

This clonotype was counted at least ten times. The genes are TRBV19 and TRBJ2-7; 8 bases match TRBD2. CDR3 length equals 14 residues. V dropped 5 bases and J dropped 9; count of bases not matched to a gene: 12. CDR1 and CDR2 (germline): LNHDA, SQIVND (reference sequence). DNA of the CDR3: TGTGCCAGTAGTGCTTATTCGGGACTAGACGGGCAGTACTTC. It yields the protein CASSAYSGLDGQYF.

This clonotype ranks as medium-sized (0.01 to 0.1%). The V gene is TRBV3-1, the J gene TRBJ2-1; the D is unclear. The CDR3 has 15 residues. The germline V and J ends were trimmed by 5 bases and 6 bases, with 17 bases remaining between them. Germline CDR1 and CDR2: LGHDT and YNNKEL (reference sequence). The CDR3: CASSYPGPPPNEQFF. The DNA for the CDR3 is TGTGCCAGCAGCTACCCGGGTCCCCCCCCCAATGAGCAGTTCTTC.

This clonotype was detected ten times or more. The gene calls are TRBV12-3 or TRBV12-4 and TRBJ1-5; 8 bases line up with TRBD1. The CDR3 consists of 17 residues. Trimming at V came to 5 bases and at J to 3 bases, leaving 12 bases not matched to a gene. The CDR3 coding sequence is TGTGCCAGCAGTATAAGACAGGGGCCGCCTTTCAATCAGCCCCAGCATTTT. Translation: CASSIRQGPPFNQPQHF.

The table lists this clonotype with a few counts. This chain joins TRBV4-1 and TRBJ1-1; no clear D gene. The CDR3 is made up of 14 amino acids. The V gene's germline CDR1 is MGHRA and CDR2 YSYEKL. Trimming left V 0 bases short and J 9 bases short, with 14 bases between. The CDR3 here is CASSQEGFSPQAFF. CDR3 nucleotides: TGCGCCAGCAGCCAAGAGGGCTTTTCGCCCCAAGCTTTCTTT.

This sequence joins TRBV13 and TRBJ2-7, with D tentatively TRBD1 (6 bases). This CDR3 is 18 amino acids long. Per germline, CDR1 PRHDT and CDR2 FYEKMQ (reference sequence). The germline V and J ends were trimmed by 0 bases and 1 base, with 19 bases remaining between them. CDR3 nucleotide sequence: TGTGCCAGCAGCTTAGGCCAGGGGTTCCTAGGGAGTTCCTACGAGCAGTACTTC. Its protein is CASSLGQGFLGSSYEQYF. Drawing the rest from reference TRBV13 and TRBJ2-7, the complete variable domain is AAGVIQSPRHLIKEKRETATLKCYPIPRHDTVYWYQQGPGQDPQFLISFYEKMQSDKGSIPDRFSAQQFSDYHSELNMSSLELGDSALYFCASSLGQGFLGSSYEQYFGPGTRLTVT.

V gene TRBV28 combines with J gene TRBJ2-5; D not certain. There are 14 residues in the CDR3. The germline V gene encodes CDR1 MDHEN and CDR2 SYDVKM. V lost 2 bases, J lost 5 bases, and 12 bases lay in between. Here the CDR3 reads CASSLVGRYETQYF. DNA for the CDR3: TGTGCCAGCAGTTTAGTTGGACGTTACGAGACCCAGTACTTC.

This clonotype was detected many times. J is TRBJ1-6 and V is TRBV18, with D possibly being TRBD1 (5 bases). The CDR3 loop spans 16 amino acids. V lost 5 bases, J lost 6 bases, and 17 bases lay in between. Germline-derived CDR1 and CDR2 are KGHSH and LQKENI. CDR3 loop: CASSSRTRGSNSPLHF. In nucleotides, the CDR3 is TGTGCCAGCTCATCACGGACGAGGGGAAGTAATTCACCCCTCCACTTT.

The rearrangement joins TRBV19 to TRBJ2-5; the match to TRBD2 covers 8 bases. The CDR3 spans 14 residues. From germline, CDR1 is LNHDA and CDR2 SQIVND (reference sequence). The V gene end was trimmed by 5 bases and the J gene end by 4 bases; junction bases not matched to a gene: 6. The CDR3 spells CASSAMSGRETQYF. CDR3 in DNA: TGTGCCAGTAGTGCAATGAGCGGGAGAGAGACCCAGTACTTC.

This clonotype was found many times. V usage is TRBV7-9 and J usage is TRBJ2-7, with no clear D. The V gene's germline CDR1 is SEHNR and CDR2 FQNEAQ (reference sequence). CDR3 size: 12 residues. The V gene lost 6 bases and the J gene lost 6 bases, with 12 bases spanning the gap. In nucleotides, the CDR3 is TGTGCCAGCAGGGGGAACTCCCTCGAGCAGTACTTC. As protein: CASRGNSLEQYF.

This clonotype was recorded a few times. The chain links TRBV13 to TRBJ1-2; D remains ambiguous. The CDR3 covers 16 residues. CDR1 is PRHDT and CDR2 is FYEKMQ in the germline V gene (reference sequence). Trimming pared 0 bases from V and 0 bases from J, leaving 11 bases between. This CDR3 is CASSLGDDLANYGYTF. CDR3 bases: TGTGCCAGCAGCTTAGGCGACGACCTAGCTAACTATGGCTACACCTTC.

This clonotype appeared many times. The chain links TRBV7-3 to TRBJ2-1, with 11 nucleotides matching TRBD2. The CDR3 loop spans 15 amino acids. V was pared by 2 bases and J by 7 bases, with 4 bases of the junction left unmatched. Germline V gene lookup returns CDR1 SGHTA and CDR2 FQGTGA. CDR3 sequence (DNA): TGTGCCAGCAGCTTAGGACTAGCGGGCAAGAATGAGCAGTTCTTC. Protein: CASSLGLAGKNEQFF.

This clonotype was observed a few times. The chain's CDR3 is CSALGRGETQYF. The CDR3 DNA sequence: TGCAGTGCTCTAGGGAGGGGAGAGACCCAGTACTTC. The chain has TRBV20-1 and TRBJ2-5; 7 nucleotides align to TRBD2. Per the germline V gene, CDR1 is DFQATT and CDR2 is SNEGSKA (reference sequence). The V segment lost 5 bases and the J segment 4 bases; nucleotides outside the gene matches: 4. The CDR3 is 12 residues long.

This clonotype was detected ten times or more. The V gene is TRBV5-5, the J gene TRBJ1-1, with D tentatively TRBD1 (5 bases). The CDR3 runs 13 residues. Per the germline V gene, CDR1 is SGHKS and CDR2 is YYEKEE (reference sequence). The V and J ends lost 3 bases and 3 bases respectively, with 9 bases between them. The CDR3 sequence is CASSYQGDTEAFF. The CDR3 bases are TGTGCCAGCAGCTACCAAGGGGACACTGAAGCTTTCTTT.

This clonotype was seen at least ten times. The chain recombines TRBV7-2 with TRBJ2-7; 7 nucleotides agree with TRBD2. Unmatched junction bases numbered 9, after V lost 2 bases and J lost 5 bases. The CDR3 length is 15 residues. Germline CDR1 is SGHTA and CDR2 is FQGNSA. The DNA of the CDR3 is TGTGCCAGCAGCTTAATCCCGGGACTACCGAACGAGCAGTACTTC. Encoded protein: CASSLIPGLPNEQYF.

There are many counts of this clonotype. The rearrangement uses TRBV28 and TRBJ1-3, with TRBD1 matching 7 bases. Trimming cost V 6 bases and J 4 bases; bases outside gene matches: 3. Germline loops: CDR1 MDHEN, CDR2 SYDVKM. The CDR3 is made up of 13 amino acids. The CDR3 nucleotides are TGTGCCAGCAGGACAGGGAGCGGAAACACCATATATTTT. It is translated as CASRTGSGNTIYF.

This clonotype has at least ten counts. The rearrangement links TRBV12-3 or TRBV12-4 to TRBJ2-2; TRBD2 matches 10 bases. V trimming: 7 bases; J trimming: 2 bases; junction bases outside the gene matches: 10. The length of the CDR3 is 17 residues. The CDR3 here is CASIPSGGSENTGELFF. The CDR3 nucleotides read TGTGCCAGCATCCCTAGCGGGGGTTCAGAAAACACCGGGGAGCTGTTTTTT.

The rearrangement links TRBV5-4 to TRBJ2-7; D remains unclear. Germline CDR1 and CDR2: SGHNT and YYREEE (reference sequence). Trimming pared 0 bases from V and 2 bases from J, leaving 6 bases between. The CDR3 length is 13 residues. The CDR3 sequence is CASSLEPAYEQYF. In DNA form, the CDR3 reads TGTGCCAGCAGCTTGGAACCAGCCTACGAGCAGTACTTC.